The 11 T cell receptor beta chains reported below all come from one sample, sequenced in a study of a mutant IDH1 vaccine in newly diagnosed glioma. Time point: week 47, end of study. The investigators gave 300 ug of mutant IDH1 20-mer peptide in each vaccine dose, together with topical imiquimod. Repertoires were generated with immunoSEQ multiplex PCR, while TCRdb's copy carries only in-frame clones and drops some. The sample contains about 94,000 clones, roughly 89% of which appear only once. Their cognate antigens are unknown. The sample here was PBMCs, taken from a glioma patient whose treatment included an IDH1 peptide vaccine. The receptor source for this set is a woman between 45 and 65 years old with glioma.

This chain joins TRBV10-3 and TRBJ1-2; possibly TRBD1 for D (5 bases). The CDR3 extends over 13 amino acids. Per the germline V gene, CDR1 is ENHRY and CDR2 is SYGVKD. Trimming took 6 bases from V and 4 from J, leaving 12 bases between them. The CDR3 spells CAIRPDSPYGYTF. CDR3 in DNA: TGTGCCATCAGACCTGACAGCCCCTATGGCTACACCTTC.

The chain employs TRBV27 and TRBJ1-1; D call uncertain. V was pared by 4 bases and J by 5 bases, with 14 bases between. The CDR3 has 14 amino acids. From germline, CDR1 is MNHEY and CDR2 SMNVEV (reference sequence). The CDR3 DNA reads TGTGCCAGCAGTTGGGGAGGCGAGGGAACTGAAGCTTTCTTT. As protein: CASSWGGEGTEAFF.

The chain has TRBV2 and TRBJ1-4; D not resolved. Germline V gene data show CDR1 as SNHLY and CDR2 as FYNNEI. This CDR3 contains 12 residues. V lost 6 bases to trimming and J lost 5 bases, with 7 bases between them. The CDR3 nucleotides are TGTGCCAGCAGGGACGGCAATGAAAAACTGTTTTTT. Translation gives CASRDGNEKLFF.

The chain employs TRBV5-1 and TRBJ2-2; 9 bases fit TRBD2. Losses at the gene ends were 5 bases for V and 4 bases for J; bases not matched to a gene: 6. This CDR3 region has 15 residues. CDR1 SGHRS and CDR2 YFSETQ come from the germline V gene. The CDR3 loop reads CASRVSGSFTGELFF. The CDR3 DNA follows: TGCGCCAGCAGGGTTAGCGGGAGTTTCACCGGGGAGCTGTTTTTT.

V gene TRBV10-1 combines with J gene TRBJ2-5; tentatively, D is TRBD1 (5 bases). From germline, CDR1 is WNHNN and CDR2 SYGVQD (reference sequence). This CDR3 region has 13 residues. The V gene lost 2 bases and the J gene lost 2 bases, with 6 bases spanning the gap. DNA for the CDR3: TGCGCCAGCAGTGAGGGACATCAAGAGACCCAGTACTTC. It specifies CASSEGHQETQYF.

The CDR3 is CASSPEGGTEAFF. DNA of the CDR3: TGTGCCAGCAGCCCAGAGGGCGGCACTGAAGCTTTCTTT. The rearrangement joins TRBV13 to TRBJ1-1, with unresolved D. The germline CDR1 and CDR2 sequences are PRHDT and FYEKMQ (reference sequence). Trimming shortened V by 5 bases and J by 4 bases, and 11 bases separated the two germline ends. This CDR3 is built from 13 residues. The full variable domain, completed using reference TRBV13 and TRBJ1-1, is AAGVIQSPRHLIKEKRETATLKCYPIPRHDTVYWYQQGPGQDPQFLISFYEKMQSDKGSIPDRFSAQQFSDYHSELNMSSLELGDSALYFCASSPEGGTEAFFGQGTRLTVV.

The CDR3 DNA sequence: TGTGCCAGCAGCCCAGGTCCCACTAGCGGGGCTTTTCGCGAGCAGTACTTC. The encoded protein is CASSPGPTSGAFREQYF. The V gene is TRBV12-1, the J gene TRBJ2-7; the table's D call, TRBD2, was not checked against the DNA. TRBV12-1 is recorded as a pseudogene. This CDR3 has 17 residues.

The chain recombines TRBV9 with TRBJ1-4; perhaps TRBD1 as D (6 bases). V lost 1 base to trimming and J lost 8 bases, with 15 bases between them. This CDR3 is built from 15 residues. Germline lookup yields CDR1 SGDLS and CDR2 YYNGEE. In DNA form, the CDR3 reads TGTGCCAGCAGCGTATCGGCCAGGGGAGAGGAAAAACTGTTTTTT. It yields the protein CASSVSARGEEKLFF.

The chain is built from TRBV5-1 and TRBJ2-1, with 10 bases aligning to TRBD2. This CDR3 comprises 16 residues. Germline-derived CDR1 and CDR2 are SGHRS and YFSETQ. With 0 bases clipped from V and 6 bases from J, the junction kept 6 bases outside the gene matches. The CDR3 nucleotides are TGCGCCAGCAGCTTGGTAGGGCTAGCGGGAGCCAATGAGCAGTTCTTC. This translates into CASSLVGLAGANEQFF.

CDR3 nucleotide sequence: TGTGCCAGCAGGGCCCGGCGGAACACTGAAGCTTTCTTT. Protein product: CASRARRNTEAFF. V usage is TRBV6-5 and J usage is TRBJ1-1; unclear D gene. This CDR3 comprises 13 residues. Looked up from germline, CDR1 is MNHEY and CDR2 is SVGAGI. Trimming left V 6 bases short and J 1 base short, with 9 bases between.

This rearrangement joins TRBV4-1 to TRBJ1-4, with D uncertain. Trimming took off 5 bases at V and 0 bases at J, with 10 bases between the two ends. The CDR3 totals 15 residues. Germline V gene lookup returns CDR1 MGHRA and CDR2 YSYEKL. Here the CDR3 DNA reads TGCGCCAGCAGCGCCCAGGCAGCAACTAATGAAAAACTGTTTTTT. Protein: CASSAQAATNEKLFF.